The sequence of this T cell receptor beta chain was determined in a study of T cell responses to AZD1222 COVID-19 vaccine. Study results and caveats: Targeting of unmutated variant regions was reportedly seen in nearly half of spike-specific TCRs. The number of AZD1222 recipients seropositive at baseline was only 6 or 7.

A note on this clone: Its cognate antigen is unknown.

Germline lookup yields CDR1 MDHEN and CDR2 SYDVKM. The germline V and J ends were trimmed by 6 bases and 6 bases, with 15 bases remaining between them. The length of the CDR3 is 14 residues. Produced via immunoSEQ multiplex PCR; TCRdb's table is partial and in-frame only. The sample lists some 120,000 clones; approximately 88% were seen once. V is TRBV28 and J is TRBJ1-5; tentative D call: TRBD1 (5 bases). The TCR sequence derives from an adult who received the AZD1222 COVID-19 vaccine. Sequencing was performed on peripheral blood, taken 28 days after the second AZD1222 dose. CDR3 bases: TGTGCCAGCAGAACGCCAGGGCTCCTTCAGCCCCAGCATTTT. Its protein product is CASRTPGLLQPQHF.